The 2 T cell receptor beta chains listed next were all sequenced from one sample in a study of early T cells in non-severe SARS-CoV-2 infection. TCRdb used MiXCR to reprocess the 5' RACE reads, holding one entry per CDR3 protein. Altogether 45,000 to 75,000 distinct CDR3 sequences are present, 8.9% being singletons, with the ten largest covering roughly 18%. Sample: whole blood. The receptors were gathered from an adult who was a healthcare worker with PCR-confirmed SARS-CoV-2 infection or an uninfected control (not recorded which).

This clonotype was recorded many times. This rearrangement joins TRBV7-2 to TRBJ1-2; perhaps TRBD1 as D (5 bases). The CDR3 contains 12 residues. V lost 6 bases, J lost 7 bases, and 12 bases lay in between. Germline V CDR1 and CDR2: SGHTA, FQGNSA. Here the CDR3 reads CASSRPGGGYTF. CDR3 bases: TGTGCCAGCAGTCGCCCGGGGGGTGGCTACACCTTC. Using reference TRBV7-2 and TRBJ1-2 for the parts outside the CDR3, the full variable domain is GAGVSQSPSNKVTEKGKDVELRCDPISGHTALYWYRQSLGQGLEFLIYFQGNSAPDKSGLPSDRFSAERTGGSVSTLTIQRTQQEDSAVYLCASSRPGGGYTFGSGTRLTVV.

The table lists this clonotype with many counts. The gene calls are TRBV6-2 or TRBV6-3 and TRBJ2-7; TRBD1 aligns across 9 bases. V was pared by 4 bases and J by 4 bases, with 8 bases of the junction left unmatched. The CDR3 spans 15 residues. The germline V gene has CDR1 MNHEY and CDR2 SVGEGT. As DNA, the CDR3 is TGTGCCAGCAGTTCGGTGGGACAGGGTGAATACGAGCAGTACTTC. The encoded protein is CASSSVGQGEYEQYF.